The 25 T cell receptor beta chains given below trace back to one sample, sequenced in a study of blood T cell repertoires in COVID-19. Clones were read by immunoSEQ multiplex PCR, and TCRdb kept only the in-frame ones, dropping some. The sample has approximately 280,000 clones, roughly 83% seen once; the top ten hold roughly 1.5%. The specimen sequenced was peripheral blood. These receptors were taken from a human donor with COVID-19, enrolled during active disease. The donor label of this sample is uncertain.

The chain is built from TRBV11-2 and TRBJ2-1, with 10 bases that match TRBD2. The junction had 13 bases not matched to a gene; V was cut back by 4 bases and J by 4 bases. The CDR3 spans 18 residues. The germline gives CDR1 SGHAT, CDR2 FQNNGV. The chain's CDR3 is CASSSVNPGTSAYNEQFF. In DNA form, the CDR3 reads TGTGCCAGCAGCTCGGTGAATCCCGGGACTAGCGCGTACAATGAGCAGTTCTTC.

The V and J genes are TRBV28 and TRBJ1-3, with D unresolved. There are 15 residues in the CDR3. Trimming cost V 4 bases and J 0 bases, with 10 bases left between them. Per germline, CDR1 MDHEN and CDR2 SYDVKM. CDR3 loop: CASSSGRISGNTIYF. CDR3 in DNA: TGTGCCAGCAGTTCGGGGAGGATCTCTGGAAACACCATATATTTT.

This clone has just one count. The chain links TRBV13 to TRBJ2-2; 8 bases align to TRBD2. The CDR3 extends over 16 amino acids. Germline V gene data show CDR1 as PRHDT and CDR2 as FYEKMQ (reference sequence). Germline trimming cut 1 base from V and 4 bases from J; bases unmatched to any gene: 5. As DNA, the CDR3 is TGTGCCAGCAGCTTAGAAAAGCGGGAGTTCACCGGGGAGCTGTTTTTT. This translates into CASSLEKREFTGELFF. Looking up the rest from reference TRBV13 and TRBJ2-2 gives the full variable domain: AAGVIQSPRHLIKEKRETATLKCYPIPRHDTVYWYQQGPGQDPQFLISFYEKMQSDKGSIPDRFSAQQFSDYHSELNMSSLELGDSALYFCASSLEKREFTGELFFGEGSRLTVL.

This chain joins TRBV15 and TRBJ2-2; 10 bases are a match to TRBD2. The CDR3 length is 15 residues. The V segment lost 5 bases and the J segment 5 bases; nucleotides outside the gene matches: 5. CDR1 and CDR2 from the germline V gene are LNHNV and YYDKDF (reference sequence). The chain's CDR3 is CATSGGLAETGELFF. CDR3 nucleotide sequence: TGTGCCACCAGCGGCGGACTAGCGGAGACCGGGGAGCTGTTTTTT.

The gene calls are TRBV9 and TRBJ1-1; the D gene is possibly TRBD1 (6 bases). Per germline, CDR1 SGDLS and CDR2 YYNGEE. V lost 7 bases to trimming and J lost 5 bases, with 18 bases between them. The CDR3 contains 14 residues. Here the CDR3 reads CASSLSGGLTEAFF. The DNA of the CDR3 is TGTGCCAGCTCCCTAAGTGGGGGCCTGACTGAAGCTTTCTTT.

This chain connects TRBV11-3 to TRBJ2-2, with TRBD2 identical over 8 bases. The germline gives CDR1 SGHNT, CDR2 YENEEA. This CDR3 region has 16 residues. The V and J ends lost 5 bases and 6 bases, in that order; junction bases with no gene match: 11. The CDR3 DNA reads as TGTGCCAGCAGCCCAACCGGGACTAGTAGGCCCGGGGAGCTGTTTTTT. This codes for CASSPTGTSRPGELFF.

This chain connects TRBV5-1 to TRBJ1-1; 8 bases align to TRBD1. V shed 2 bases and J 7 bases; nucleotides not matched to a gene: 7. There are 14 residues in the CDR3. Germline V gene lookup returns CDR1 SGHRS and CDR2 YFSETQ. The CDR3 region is CASSLRQGSDEAFF. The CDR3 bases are TGCGCCAGCAGCTTACGACAGGGGTCGGATGAAGCTTTCTTT. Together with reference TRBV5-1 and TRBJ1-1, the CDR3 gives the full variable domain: KAGVTQTPRYLIKTRGQQVTLSCSPISGHRSVSWYQQTPGQGLQFLFEYFSETQRNKGNFPGRFSGRQFSNSRSEMNVSTLELGDSALYLCASSLRQGSDEAFFGQGTRLTVV.

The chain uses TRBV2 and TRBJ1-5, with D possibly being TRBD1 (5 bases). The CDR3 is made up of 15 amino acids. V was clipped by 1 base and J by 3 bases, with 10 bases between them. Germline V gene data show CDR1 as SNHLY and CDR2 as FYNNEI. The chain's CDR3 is CASSEDGRANQPQHF. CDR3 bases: TGTGCCAGCAGTGAAGACGGCAGGGCCAATCAGCCCCAGCATTTT.

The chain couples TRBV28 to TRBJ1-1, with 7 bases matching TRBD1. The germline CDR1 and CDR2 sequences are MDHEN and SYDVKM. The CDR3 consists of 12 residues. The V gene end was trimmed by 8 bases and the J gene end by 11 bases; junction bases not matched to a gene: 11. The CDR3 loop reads CASYSRDSGAFF. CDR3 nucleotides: TGTGCCAGCTATTCCCGGGACAGTGGGGCTTTCTTT.

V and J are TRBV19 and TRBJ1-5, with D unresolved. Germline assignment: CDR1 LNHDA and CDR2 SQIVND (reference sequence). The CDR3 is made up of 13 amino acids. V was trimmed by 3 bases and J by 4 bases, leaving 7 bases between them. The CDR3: CASSIRENQPQHF. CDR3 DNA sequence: TGTGCCAGTAGTATCCGGGAGAATCAGCCCCAGCATTTT.

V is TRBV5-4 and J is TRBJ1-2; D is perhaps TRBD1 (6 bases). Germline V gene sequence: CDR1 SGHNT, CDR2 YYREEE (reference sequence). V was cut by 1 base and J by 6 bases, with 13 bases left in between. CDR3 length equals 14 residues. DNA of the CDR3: TGTGCCAGCAGCTTGAAGGGGGATGGAAATGGCTACACCTTC. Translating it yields CASSLKGDGNGYTF.

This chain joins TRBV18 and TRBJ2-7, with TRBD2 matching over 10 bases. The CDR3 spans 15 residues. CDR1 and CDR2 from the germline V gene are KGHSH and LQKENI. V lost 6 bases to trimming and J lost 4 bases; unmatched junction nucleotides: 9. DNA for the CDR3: TGTGCCAGCTCCGCCTCGACTAGCGGGTTTTACGAGCAGTACTTC. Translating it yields CASSASTSGFYEQYF.

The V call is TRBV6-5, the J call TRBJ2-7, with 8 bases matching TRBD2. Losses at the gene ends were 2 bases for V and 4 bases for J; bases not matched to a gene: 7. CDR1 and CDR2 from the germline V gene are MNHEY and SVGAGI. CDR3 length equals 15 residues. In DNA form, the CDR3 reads TGTGCCAGCAGTTACGGTGCGGGAGGCGTTTACGAGCAGTACTTC. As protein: CASSYGAGGVYEQYF.

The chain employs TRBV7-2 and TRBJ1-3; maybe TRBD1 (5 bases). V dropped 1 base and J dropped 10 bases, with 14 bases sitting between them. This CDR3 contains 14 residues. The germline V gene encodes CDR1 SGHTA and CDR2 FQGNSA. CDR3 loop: CASSLELGGVTIYF. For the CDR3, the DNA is TGTGCCAGCAGCTTAGAACTTGGGGGGGTTACCATATATTTT.

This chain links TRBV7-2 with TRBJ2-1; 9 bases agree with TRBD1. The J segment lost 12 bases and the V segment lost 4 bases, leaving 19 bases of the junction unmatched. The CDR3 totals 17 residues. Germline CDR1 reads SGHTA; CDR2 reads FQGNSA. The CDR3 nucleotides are TGTGCCAGCAGCTCACCCTCACAGGGGGCGGAGCGGGCAGTGCAGTTCTTC. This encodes CASSSPSQGAERAVQFF.

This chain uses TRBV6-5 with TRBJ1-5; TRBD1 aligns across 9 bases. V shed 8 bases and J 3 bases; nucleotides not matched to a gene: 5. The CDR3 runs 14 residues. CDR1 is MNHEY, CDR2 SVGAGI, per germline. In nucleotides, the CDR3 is TGTGCCAGCGACAGGGACAGGGCCAATCAGCCCCAGCATTTT. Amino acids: CASDRDRANQPQHF.

The CDR3 sequence is CASSPAGGWNTGELFF. CDR3 coding DNA: TGTGCCAGCTCACCAGCAGGCGGGTGGAACACCGGGGAGCTGTTTTTT. The chain employs TRBV18 and TRBJ2-2; tentative D call: TRBD2 (5 bases). The germline V gene encodes CDR1 KGHSH and CDR2 LQKENI. With 2 bases removed from V and 1 base from J, the gap between germline ends came to 11 bases. CDR3 size: 16 residues.

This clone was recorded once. DNA for the CDR3: TGTGCCAGCAGCCAAGAAAGGGGCAGAGATGGCTACACCTTC. Translating gives CASSQERGRDGYTF. The chain employs TRBV4-2 and TRBJ1-2; perhaps TRBD1 as D (5 bases). CDR3 size: 14 residues. V gave up 0 bases and J gave up 6 bases, with 11 bases separating them. CDR1 LGHNA and CDR2 YNFKEQ come from the germline V gene.

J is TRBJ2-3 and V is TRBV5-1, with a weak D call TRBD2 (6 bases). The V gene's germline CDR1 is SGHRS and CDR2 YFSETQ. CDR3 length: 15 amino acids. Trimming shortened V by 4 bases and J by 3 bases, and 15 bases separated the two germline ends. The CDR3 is CASSTDSGETDTQYF. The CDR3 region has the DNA TGCGCCAGCAGCACGGATAGCGGAGAGACAGATACGCAGTATTTT. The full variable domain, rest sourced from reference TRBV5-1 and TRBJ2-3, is KAGVTQTPRYLIKTRGQQVTLSCSPISGHRSVSWYQQTPGQGLQFLFEYFSETQRNKGNFPGRFSGRQFSNSRSEMNVSTLELGDSALYLCASSTDSGETDTQYFGPGTRLTVL.

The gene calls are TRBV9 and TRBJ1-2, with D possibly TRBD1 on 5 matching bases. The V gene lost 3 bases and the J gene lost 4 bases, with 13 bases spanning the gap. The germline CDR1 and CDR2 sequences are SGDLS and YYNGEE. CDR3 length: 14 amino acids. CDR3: CASSEPGLTYGYTF. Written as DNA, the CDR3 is TGTGCCAGCAGCGAACCGGGACTGACCTATGGCTACACCTTC.

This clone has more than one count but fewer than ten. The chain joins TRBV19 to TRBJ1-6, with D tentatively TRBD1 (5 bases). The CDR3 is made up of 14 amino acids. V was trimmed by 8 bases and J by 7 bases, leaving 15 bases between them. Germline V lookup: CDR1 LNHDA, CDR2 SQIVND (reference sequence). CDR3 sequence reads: CASREGRMNSPLHF. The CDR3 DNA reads TGTGCCAGTCGGGAGGGGCGAATGAATTCACCCCTCCACTTT.

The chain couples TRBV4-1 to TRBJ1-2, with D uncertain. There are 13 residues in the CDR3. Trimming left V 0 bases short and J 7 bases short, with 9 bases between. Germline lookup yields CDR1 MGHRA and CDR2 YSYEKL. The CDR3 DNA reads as TGCGCCAGCAGCCAAGAATGGGAGGGTGGCTACACCTTC. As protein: CASSQEWEGGYTF.

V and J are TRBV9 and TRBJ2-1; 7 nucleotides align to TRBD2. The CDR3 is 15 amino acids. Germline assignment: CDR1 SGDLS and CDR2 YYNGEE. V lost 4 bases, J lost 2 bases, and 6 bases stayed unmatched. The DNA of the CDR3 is TGTGCCAGCAGCCCTTCTAGCGGCACCTACAATGAGCAGTTCTTC. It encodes CASSPSSGTYNEQFF.

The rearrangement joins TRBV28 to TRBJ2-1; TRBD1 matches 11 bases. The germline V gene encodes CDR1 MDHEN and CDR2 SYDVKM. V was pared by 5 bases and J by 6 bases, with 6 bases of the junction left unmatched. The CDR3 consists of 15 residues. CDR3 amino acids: CASSPWDRGVNEQFF. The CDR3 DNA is TGTGCCAGCAGTCCTTGGGACAGGGGGGTCAATGAGCAGTTCTTC.

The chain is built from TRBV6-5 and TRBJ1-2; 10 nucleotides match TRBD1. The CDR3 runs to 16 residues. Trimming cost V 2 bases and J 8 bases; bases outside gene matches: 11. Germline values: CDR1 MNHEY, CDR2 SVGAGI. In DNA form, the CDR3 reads TGTGCCAGCAGTTACCACCCGGGACAGGGGTATGGCGGCTACACCTTC. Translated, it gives CASSYHPGQGYGGYTF.